This TCR beta chain was identified in a study of neurological immune-mediated disorders. The study, taken as a whole, reports: The repertoires of 18 of 34 multiple sclerosis patients fell into one related-CDR3 cluster (a possible signature) under phylogenetic grouping.

MiXCR, run by TCRdb on the 5' RACE reads, gives a single entry per CDR3 protein. The sample consists of some 120,000 distinct CDR3 sequences, about 3.4% of them appearing once. This clonotype was counted many times. Antigen specificity is unknown. V lost 0 bases and J lost 2, with 12 bases in between. Germline V gene lookup returns CDR1 SGHRS and CDR2 YFSETQ. The CDR3 spans 17 residues. Source material was 2 million unsorted PBMCs, stored at -80 °C in RNAlater. The chain links TRBV5-1 to TRBJ2-6; either TRBD1 or TRBD2 may supply D (6 bases each). This TCR was sampled from a young woman with multiple sclerosis. Sequencing was performed on PBMCs. The CDR3 nucleotides are TGCGCCAGCAGCTTGGCCGGGGGCTTCCCTGGGGCCAACGTCCTGACTTTC. As protein: CASSLAGGFPGANVLTF. The entire variable domain, with the rest obtained from reference TRBV5-1 and TRBJ2-6, is as follows: KAGVTQTPRYLIKTRGQQVTLSCSPISGHRSVSWYQQTPGQGLQFLFEYFSETQRNKGNFPGRFSGRQFSNSRSEMNVSTLELGDSALYLCASSLAGGFPGANVLTFGAGSRLTVL.